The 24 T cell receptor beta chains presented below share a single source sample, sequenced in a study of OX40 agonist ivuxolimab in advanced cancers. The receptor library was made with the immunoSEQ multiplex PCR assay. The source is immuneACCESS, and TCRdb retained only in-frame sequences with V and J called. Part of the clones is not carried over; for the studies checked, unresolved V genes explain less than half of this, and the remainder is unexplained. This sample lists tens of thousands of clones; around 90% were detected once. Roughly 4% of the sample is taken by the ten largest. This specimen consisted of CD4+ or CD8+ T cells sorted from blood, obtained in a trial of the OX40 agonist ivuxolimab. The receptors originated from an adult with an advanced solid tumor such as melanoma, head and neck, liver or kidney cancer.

The CDR3 is CASTRGAVRSYNEQFF. For the CDR3, the DNA is TGTGCCAGCACCCGGGGGGCGGTACGTTCCTACAATGAGCAGTTCTTC. The genes are TRBV6-6 and TRBJ2-1; D may be TRBD2 (7 bases). CDR3 length: 16 residues. The V end lost 7 bases, the J end lost 1 base, and 17 bases lay between the germline ends. Germline-derived CDR1 and CDR2 are MNHNY and SVGAGI (reference sequence).

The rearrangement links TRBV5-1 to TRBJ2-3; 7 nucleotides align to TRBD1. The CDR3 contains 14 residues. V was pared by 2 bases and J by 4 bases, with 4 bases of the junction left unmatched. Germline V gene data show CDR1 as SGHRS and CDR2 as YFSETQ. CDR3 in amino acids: CASSFTGAADTQYF. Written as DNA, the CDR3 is TGCGCCAGCAGCTTCACAGGGGCCGCAGATACGCAGTATTTT.

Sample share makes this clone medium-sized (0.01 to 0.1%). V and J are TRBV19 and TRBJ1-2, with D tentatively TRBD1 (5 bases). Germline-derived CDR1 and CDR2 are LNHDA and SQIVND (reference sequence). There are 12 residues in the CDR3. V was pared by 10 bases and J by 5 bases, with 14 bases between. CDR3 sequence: CATKTGGYGYTF. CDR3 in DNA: TGTGCCACCAAGACGGGGGGATATGGCTACACCTTC.

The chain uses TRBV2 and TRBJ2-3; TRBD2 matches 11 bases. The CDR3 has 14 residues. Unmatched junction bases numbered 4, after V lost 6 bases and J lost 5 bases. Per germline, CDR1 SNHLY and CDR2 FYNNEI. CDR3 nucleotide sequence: TGTGCCAGCAGAAAACTAGCGGGAGAAGATACGCAGTATTTT. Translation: CASRKLAGEDTQYF.

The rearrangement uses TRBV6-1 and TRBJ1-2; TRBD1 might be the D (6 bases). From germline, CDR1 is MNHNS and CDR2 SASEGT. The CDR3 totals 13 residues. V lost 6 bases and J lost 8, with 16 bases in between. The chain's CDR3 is CASRTGTAWGYTF. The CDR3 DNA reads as TGTGCCAGCAGGACAGGAACCGCATGGGGCTACACCTTC.

The CDR3 loop is CSVATTGRPGNTEAFF. DNA for the CDR3: TGCAGCGTTGCTACGACAGGGAGGCCGGGGAACACTGAAGCTTTCTTT. The V and J genes are TRBV29-1 and TRBJ1-1, with 7 bases lining up with TRBD1. CDR3 length equals 16 residues. V lost 4 bases, J lost 1 base, and 12 bases stayed unmatched. The germline CDR1 and CDR2 sequences are SQVTM and ANQGSEA.

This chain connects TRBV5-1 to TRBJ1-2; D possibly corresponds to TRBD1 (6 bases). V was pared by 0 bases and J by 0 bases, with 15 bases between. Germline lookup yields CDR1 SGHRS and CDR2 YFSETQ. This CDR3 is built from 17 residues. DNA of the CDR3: TGCGCCAGCAGCTTGGAGGGGGACGCCGTCGCTAACTATGGCTACACCTTC. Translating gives CASSLEGDAVANYGYTF.

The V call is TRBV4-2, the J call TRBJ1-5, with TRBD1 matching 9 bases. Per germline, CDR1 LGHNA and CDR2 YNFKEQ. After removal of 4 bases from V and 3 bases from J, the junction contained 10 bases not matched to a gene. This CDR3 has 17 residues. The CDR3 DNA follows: TGTGCCAGCAGCCTTGCTGGGACAGGGAGAACCAATCAGCCCCAGCATTTT. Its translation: CASSLAGTGRTNQPQHF.

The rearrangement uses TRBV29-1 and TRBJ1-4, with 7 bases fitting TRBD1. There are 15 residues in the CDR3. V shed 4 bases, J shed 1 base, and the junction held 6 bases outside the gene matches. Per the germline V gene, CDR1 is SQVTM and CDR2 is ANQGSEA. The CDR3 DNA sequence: TGCAGCGTTGCCAGACAGGGCGGAACTAATGAAAAACTGTTTTTT. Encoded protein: CSVARQGGTNEKLFF.

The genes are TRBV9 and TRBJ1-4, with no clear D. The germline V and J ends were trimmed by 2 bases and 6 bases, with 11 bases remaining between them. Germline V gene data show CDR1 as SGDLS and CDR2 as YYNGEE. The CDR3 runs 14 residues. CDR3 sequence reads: CASSVSAVDEKLFF. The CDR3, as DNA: TGTGCCAGCAGCGTTTCAGCGGTAGATGAAAAACTGTTTTTT.

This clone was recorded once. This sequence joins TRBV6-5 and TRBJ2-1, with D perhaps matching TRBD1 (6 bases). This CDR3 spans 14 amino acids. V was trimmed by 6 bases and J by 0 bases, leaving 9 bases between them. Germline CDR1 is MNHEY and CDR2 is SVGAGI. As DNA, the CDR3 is TGTGCCAGCAGGGACAGATCCTCCTACAATGAGCAGTTCTTC. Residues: CASRDRSSYNEQFF.

The CDR3 loop reads CASRLAGASTDTQYF. The CDR3 coding sequence is TGTGCCAGCAGATTAGCGGGAGCTAGCACAGATACGCAGTATTTT. The V and J genes are TRBV7-3 and TRBJ2-3, with 9 positions matching TRBD2. Per germline, CDR1 SGHTA and CDR2 FQGTGA. CDR3 length: 15 residues. Trimming at V came to 6 bases and at J to 0 bases, leaving 4 bases not matched to a gene.

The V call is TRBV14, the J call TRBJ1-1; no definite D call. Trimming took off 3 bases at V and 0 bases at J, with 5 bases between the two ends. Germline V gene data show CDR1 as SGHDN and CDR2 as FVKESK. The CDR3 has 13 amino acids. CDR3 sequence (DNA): TGTGCCAGCAGCCAGACTTTGAACACTGAAGCTTTCTTT. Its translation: CASSQTLNTEAFF.

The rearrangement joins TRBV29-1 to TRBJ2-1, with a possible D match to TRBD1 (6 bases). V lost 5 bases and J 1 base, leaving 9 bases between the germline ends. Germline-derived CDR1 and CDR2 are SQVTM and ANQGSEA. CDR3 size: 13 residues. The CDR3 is CSVFRGSYNEQFF. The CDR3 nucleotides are TGCAGCGTTTTCAGGGGATCCTACAATGAGCAGTTCTTC.

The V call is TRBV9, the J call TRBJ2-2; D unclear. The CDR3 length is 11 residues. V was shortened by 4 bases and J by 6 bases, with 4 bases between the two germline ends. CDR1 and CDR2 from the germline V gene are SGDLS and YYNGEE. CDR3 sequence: CASSSSGELFF. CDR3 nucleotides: TGTGCCAGCAGCTCGTCCGGGGAGCTGTTTTTT.

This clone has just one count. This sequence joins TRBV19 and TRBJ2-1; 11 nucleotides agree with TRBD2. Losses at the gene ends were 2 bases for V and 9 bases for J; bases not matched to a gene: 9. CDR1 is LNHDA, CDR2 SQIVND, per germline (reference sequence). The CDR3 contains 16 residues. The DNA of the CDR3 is TGTGCCAGTAGTATAAGTCTCCTAGCGGGAGGAAGTGAGCAGTTCTTC. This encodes CASSISLLAGGSEQFF.

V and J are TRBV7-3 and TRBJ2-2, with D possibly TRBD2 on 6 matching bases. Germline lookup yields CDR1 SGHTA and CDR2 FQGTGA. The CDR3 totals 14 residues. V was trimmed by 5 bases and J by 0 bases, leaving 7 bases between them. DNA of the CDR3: TGTGCCAGCAGCAGCGGGTCGAACACCGGGGAGCTGTTTTTT. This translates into CASSSGSNTGELFF.

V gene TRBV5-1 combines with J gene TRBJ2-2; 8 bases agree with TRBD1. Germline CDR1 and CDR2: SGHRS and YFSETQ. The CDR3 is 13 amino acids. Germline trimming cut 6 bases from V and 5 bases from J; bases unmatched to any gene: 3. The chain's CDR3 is CASNRGETGELFF. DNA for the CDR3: TGCGCCAGCAACAGGGGGGAGACCGGGGAGCTGTTTTTT. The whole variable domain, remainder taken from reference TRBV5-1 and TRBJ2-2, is KAGVTQTPRYLIKTRGQQVTLSCSPISGHRSVSWYQQTPGQGLQFLFEYFSETQRNKGNFPGRFSGRQFSNSRSEMNVSTLELGDSALYLCASNRGETGELFFGEGSRLTVL.

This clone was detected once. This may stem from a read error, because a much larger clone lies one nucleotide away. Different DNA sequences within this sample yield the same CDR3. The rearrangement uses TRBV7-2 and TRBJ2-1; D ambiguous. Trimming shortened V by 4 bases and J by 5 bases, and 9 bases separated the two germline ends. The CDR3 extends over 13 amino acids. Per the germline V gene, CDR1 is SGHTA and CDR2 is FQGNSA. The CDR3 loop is CASSSGPHNEQFF. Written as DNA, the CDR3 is TGTGCCAGCAGCTCAGGACCGCACAATGAGCAGTTCTTC.

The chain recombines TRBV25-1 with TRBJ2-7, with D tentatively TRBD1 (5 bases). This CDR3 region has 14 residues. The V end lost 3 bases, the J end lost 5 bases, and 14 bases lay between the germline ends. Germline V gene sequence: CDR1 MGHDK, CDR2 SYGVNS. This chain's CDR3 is CASSDFAGSDEQYF. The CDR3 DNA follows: TGTGCCAGCAGTGACTTTGCAGGGTCGGACGAGCAGTACTTC.

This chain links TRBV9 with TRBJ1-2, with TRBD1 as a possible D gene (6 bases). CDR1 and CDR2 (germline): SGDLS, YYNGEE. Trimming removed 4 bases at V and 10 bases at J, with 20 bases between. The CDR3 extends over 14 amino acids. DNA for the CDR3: TGTGCCAGCAGCCCCCGGGGGGGCGTGGGGGACTACACCTTC. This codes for CASSPRGGVGDYTF.

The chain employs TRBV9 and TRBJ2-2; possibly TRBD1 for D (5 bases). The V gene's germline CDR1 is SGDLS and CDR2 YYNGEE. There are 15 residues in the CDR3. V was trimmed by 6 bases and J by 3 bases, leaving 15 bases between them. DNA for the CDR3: TGTGCCAGCACCGCCCAGGGCGGATACACCGGGGAGCTGTTTTTT. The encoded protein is CASTAQGGYTGELFF.

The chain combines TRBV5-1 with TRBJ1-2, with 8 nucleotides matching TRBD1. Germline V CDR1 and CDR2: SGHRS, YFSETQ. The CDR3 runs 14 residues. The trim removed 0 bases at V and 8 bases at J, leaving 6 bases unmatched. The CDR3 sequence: CASSLDPGGGGYTF. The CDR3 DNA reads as TGCGCCAGCAGCTTGGATCCAGGGGGCGGAGGCTACACCTTC.

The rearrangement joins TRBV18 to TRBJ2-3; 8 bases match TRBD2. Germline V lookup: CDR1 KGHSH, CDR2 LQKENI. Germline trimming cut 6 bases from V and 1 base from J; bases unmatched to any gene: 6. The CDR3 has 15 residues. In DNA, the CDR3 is TGTGCCAGCTCCCGCGGGAGGACGCGCACAGATACGCAGTATTTT. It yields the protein CASSRGRTRTDTQYF. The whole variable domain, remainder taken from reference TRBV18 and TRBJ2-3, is NAGVMQNPRHLVRRRGQEARLRCSPMKGHSHVYWYRQLPEEGLKFMVYLQKENIIDESGMPKERFSAEFPKEGPSILRIQQVVRGDSAAYFCASSRGRTRTDTQYFGPGTRLTVL.